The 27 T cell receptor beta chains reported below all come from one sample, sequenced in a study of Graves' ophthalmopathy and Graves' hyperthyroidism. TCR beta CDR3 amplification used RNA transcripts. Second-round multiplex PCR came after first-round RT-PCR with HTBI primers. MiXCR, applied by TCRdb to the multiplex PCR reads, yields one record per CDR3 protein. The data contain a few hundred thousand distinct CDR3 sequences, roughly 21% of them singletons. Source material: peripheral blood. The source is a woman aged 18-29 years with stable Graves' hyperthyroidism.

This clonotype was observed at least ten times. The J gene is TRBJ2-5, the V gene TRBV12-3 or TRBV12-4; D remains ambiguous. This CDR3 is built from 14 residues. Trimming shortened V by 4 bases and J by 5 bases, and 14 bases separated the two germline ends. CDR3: CASSSDRLRETQYF. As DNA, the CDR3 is TGTGCCAGCAGTTCGGACCGCCTACGGGAGACCCAGTACTTC.

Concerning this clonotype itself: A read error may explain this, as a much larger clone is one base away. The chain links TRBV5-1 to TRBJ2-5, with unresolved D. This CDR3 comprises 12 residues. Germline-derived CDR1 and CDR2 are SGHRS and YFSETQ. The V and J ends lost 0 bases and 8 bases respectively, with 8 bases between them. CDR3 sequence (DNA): TGCGCCAGCAGCTTGGATAGACATACCCAGTACTTC. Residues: CASSLDRHTQYF.

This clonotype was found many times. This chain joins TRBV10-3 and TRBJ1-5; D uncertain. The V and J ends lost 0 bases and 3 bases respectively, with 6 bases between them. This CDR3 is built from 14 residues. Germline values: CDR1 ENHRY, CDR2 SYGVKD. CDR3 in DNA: TGTGCCATCAGTGAGTCCGGGTCCAATCAGCCCCAGCATTTT. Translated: CAISESGSNQPQHF.

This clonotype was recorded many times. The chain's CDR3 is CASSLTGRTTGELFF. For the CDR3, the DNA is TGTGCCAGCAGCTTAACGGGTCGCACCACCGGGGAGCTGTTTTTT. This chain uses TRBV11-2 with TRBJ2-2; D not certain. This CDR3 is 15 amino acids long. The germline V gene has CDR1 SGHAT and CDR2 FQNNGV. Trimming removed 2 bases at V and 4 bases at J, with 11 bases between.

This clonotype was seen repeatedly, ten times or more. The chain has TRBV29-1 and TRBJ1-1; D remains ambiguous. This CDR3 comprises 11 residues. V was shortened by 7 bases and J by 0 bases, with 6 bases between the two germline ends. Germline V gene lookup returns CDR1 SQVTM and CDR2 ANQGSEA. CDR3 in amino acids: CSAALNTEAFF. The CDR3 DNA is TGCAGCGCCGCATTGAACACTGAAGCTTTCTTT.

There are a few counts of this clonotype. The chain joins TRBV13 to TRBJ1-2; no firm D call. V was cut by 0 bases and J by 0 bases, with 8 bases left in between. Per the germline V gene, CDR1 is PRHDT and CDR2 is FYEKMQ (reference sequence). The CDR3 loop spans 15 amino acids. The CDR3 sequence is CASSLGWQPNYGYTF. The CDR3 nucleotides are TGTGCCAGCAGCTTAGGCTGGCAGCCTAACTATGGCTACACCTTC.

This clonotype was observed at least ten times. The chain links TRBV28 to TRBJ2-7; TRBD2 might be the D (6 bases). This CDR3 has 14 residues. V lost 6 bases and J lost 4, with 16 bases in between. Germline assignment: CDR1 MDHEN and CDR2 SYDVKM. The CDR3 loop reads CASRLGGSRYEQYF. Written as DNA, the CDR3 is TGTGCCAGCAGGCTAGGAGGGAGTAGGTACGAGCAGTACTTC. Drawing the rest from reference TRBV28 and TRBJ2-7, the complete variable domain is DVKVTQSSRYLVKRTGEKVFLECVQDMDHENMFWYRQDPGLGLRLIYFSYDVKMKEKGDIPEGYSVSREKKERFSLILESASTNQTSMYLCASRLGGSRYEQYFGPGTRLTVT.

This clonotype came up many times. In DNA, the CDR3 is TGTGCCACCAGCATAAACAGGGGAGAGACCCAGTACTTC. Encoded protein: CATSINRGETQYF. The rearrangement uses TRBV15 and TRBJ2-5, with 7 positions matching TRBD1. Trimming cost V 4 bases and J 4 bases; bases outside gene matches: 3. This CDR3 contains 13 residues. CDR1 and CDR2 from the germline V gene are LNHNV and YYDKDF (reference sequence).

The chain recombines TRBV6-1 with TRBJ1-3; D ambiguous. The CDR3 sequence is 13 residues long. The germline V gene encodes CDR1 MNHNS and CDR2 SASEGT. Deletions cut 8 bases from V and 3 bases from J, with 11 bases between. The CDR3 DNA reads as TGTGCCAGCCTGCCACCTGGTGGAAACACCATATATTTT. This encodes CASLPPGGNTIYF.

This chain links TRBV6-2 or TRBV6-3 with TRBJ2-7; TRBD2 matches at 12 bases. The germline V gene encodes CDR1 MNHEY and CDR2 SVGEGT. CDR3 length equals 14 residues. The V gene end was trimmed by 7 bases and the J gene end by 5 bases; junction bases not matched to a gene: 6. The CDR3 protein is CASKRLAGVHEQYF. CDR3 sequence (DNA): TGTGCCAGCAAAAGACTAGCGGGAGTCCACGAGCAGTACTTC.

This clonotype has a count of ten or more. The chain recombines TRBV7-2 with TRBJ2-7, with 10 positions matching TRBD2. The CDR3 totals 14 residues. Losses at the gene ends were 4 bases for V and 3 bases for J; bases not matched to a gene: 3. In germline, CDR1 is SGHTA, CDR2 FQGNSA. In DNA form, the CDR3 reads TGTGCCAGCAGCTCCCTAGCGGGGGACTACGAGCAGTACTTC. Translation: CASSSLAGDYEQYF.

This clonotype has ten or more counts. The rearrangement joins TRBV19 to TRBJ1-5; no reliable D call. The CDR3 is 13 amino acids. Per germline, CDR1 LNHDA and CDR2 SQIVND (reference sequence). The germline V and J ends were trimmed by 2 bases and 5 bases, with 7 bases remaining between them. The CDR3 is CASSITEDQPQHF. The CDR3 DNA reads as TGTGCCAGTAGTATAACAGAGGATCAGCCCCAGCATTTT. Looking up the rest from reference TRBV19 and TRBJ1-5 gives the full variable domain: DGGITQSPKYLFRKEGQNVTLSCEQNLNHDAMYWYRQDPGQGLRLIYYSQIVNDFQKGDIAEGYSVSREKKESFPLTVTSAQKNPTAFYLCASSITEDQPQHFGDGTRLSIL.

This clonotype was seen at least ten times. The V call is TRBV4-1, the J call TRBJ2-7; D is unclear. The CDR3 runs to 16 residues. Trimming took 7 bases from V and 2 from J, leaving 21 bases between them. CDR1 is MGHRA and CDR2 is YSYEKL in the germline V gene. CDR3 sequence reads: CASTPEHRSTTYEQYF. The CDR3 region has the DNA TGCGCCAGCACCCCAGAACACCGGAGTACAACCTACGAGCAGTACTTC.

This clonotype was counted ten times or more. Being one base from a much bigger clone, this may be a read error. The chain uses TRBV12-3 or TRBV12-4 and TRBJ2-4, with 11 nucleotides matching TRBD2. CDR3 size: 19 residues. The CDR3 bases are TGTGCCAGCAGTACGGGGGGACTAGCGGAAATAGTAGCCAAAAACATTAAGTACTTC. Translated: CASSTGGLAEIVAKNIKYF.

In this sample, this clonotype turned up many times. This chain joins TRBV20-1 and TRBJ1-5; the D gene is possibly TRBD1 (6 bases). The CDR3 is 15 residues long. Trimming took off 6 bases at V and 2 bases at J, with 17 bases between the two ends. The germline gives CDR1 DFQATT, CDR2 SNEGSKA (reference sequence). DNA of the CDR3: TGCAGTGCCCACACCTTGTGGGGGCGCAATCAGCCCCAGCATTTT. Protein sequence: CSAHTLWGRNQPQHF.

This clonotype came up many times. The CDR3 coding sequence is TGTGCCAGCAGTTACGACATAGCCAAAAACATTCAGTACTTC. This codes for CASSYDIAKNIQYF. This sequence joins TRBV12-3 or TRBV12-4 and TRBJ2-4; D gene uncertain. The ends were cut back, 4 bases at V and 0 bases at J, with 7 bases in the middle. The CDR3 length is 14 residues.

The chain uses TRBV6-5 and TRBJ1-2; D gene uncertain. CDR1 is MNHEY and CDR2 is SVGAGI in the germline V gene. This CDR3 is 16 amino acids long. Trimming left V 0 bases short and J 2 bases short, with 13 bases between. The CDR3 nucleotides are TGTGCCAGCAGTTACTCGATCAGCCTAGAAAACTATGGCTACACCTTC. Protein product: CASSYSISLENYGYTF.

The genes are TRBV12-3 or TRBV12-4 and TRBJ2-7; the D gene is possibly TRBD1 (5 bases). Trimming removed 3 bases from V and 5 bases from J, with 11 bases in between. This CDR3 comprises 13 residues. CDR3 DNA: TGTGCCAGCAGTTTTGGGGCAGAGGACGAGCAGTACTTC. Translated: CASSFGAEDEQYF.

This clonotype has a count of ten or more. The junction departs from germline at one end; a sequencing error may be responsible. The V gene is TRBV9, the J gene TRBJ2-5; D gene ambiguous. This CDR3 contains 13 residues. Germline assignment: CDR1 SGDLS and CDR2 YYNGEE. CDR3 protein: CASSVAVQGTQYF. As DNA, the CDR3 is TGTGCCAGCAGCGTAGCTGTTCAAGGGACCCAGTACTTC.

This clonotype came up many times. As DNA, the CDR3 is TGTGCCAGCAGCAAACAACCTTCGCTAGCGGGATACACCGGGGAGCTGTTTTTT. It translates to CASSKQPSLAGYTGELFF. This chain joins TRBV6-2 or TRBV6-3 and TRBJ2-2; 9 nucleotides align to TRBD2. CDR3 size: 18 residues. Germline trimming cut 6 bases from V and 3 bases from J; bases unmatched to any gene: 14. Germline CDR1 and CDR2: MNHEY and SVGEGT.

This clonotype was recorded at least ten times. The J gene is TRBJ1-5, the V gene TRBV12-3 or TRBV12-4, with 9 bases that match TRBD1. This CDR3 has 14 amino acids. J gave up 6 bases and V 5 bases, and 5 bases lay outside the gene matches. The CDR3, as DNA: TGTGCCAGCAGTCCGGACAGGGGAAGTCAGCCCCAGCATTTT. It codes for CASSPDRGSQPQHF.

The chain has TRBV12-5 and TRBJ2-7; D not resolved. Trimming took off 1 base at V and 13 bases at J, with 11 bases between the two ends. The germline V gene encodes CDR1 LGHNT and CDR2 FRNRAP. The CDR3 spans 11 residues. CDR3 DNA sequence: TGTGCTAGTGGTTTGGAGGGCCTCGTCTACTTC. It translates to CASGLEGLVYF.

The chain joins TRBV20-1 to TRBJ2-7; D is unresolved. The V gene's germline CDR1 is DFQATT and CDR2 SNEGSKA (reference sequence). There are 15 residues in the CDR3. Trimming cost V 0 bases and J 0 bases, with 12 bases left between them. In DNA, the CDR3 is TGCAGTGCTAGAGATAATCGCATAAGCTCCTACGAGCAGTACTTC. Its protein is CSARDNRISSYEQYF.

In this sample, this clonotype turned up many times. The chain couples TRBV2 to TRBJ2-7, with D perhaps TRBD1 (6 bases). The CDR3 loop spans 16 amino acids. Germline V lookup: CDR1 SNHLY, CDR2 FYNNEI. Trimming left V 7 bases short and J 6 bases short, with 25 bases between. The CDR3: CASTTFRQIFRGEQYF. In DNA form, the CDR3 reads TGTGCCAGCACTACGTTTCGACAGATATTCAGGGGCGAGCAGTACTTC.

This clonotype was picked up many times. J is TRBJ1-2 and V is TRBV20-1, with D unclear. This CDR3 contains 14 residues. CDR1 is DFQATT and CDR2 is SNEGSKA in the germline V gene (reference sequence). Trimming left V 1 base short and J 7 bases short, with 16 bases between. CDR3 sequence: CSARGPLGDGGYTF. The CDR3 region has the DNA TGCAGTGCTAGAGGGCCCCTTGGGGATGGTGGCTACACCTTC.

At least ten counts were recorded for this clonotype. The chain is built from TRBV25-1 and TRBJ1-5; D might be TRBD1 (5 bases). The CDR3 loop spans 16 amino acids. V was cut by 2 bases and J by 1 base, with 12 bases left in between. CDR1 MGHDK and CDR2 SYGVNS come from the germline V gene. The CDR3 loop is CASSERGVPSNQPQHF. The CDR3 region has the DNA TGTGCCAGCAGTGAACGGGGGGTTCCGAGCAATCAGCCCCAGCATTTT. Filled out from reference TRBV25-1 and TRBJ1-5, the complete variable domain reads EADIYQTPRYLVIGTGKKITLECSQTMGHDKMYWYQQDPGMELHLIHYSYGVNSTEKGDLSSESTVSRIRTEHFPLTLESARPSHTSQYLCASSERGVPSNQPQHFGDGTRLSIL.

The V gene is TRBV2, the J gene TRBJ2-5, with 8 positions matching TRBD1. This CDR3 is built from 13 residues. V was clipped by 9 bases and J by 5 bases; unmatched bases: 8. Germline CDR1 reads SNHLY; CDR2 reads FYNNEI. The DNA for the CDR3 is TGTGCCAGGAGGGAACAGGGGGTGGAGACCCAGTACTTC. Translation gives CARREQGVETQYF.